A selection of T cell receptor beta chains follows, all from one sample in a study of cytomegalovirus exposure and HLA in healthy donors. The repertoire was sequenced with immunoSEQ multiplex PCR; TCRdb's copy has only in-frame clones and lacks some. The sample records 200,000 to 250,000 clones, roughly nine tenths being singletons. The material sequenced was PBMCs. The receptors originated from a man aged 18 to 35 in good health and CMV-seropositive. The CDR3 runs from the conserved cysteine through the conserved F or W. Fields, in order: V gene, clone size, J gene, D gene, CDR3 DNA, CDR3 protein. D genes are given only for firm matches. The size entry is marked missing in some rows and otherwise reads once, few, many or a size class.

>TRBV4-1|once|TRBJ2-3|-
TGCGCCAGCAGCCAAGCTTCCGGGGCGGGGAACACAGATACGCAGTATTTT
CASSQASGAGNTDTQYF
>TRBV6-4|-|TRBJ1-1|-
TGTGCCAGCAGCGCAGGGAGGGGTGCTGAAGCTTTCTTT
CASSAGRGAEAFF
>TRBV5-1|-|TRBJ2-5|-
TGCGCCAGCAGCTTGGAATGGATGCAAGAGACCCAGTACTTC
CASSLEWMQETQYF
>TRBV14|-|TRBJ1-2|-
TGTGCCAGCAGTACAGGCGCCAGATTAACCTACACCTTC
CASSTGARLTYTF
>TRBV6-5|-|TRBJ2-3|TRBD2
TGTGCCAGCAGTTACTCTAGCGGGAGGCCCACAGATACGCAGTATTTT
CASSYSSGRPTDTQYF
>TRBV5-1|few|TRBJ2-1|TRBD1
TGCGCCAGCAGGGCAGGGACAGGGGACAATGAGCAGTTCTTC
CASRAGTGDNEQFF
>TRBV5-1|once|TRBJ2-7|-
TGCGCCAGCAGCTTACGGGGGCTGTCGACCTACGAGCAGTACTTC
CASSLRGLSTYEQYF
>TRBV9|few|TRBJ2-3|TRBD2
TGTGCCAGCAGCCCCATCGGGACTAGCGGGTCAGATACGCAGTATTTT
CASSPIGTSGSDTQYF
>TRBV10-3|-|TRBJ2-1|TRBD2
TGTGCCATCAGGAGCAGCGGGAGGAGCGGTGAGCAGTTCTTC
CAIRSSGRSGEQFF
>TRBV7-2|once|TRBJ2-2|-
TGTGCCAGCAGCTTAGTGATCAACACCGGGGAGCTGTTTTTT
CASSLVINTGELFF
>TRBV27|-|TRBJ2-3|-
TGTGCCAGCAGTTTATCTTTAGCGACCACAGATACGCAGTATTTT
CASSLSLATTDTQYF
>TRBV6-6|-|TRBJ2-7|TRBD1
TGTGCCAGCAGTCGCCACCGGGACAGTCCCTCCTACGAGCAGTACTTC
CASSRHRDSPSYEQYF
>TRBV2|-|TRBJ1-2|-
TGTGCCAGCTCCCCCAAGACTAACTATGGCTACACCTTC
CASSPKTNYGYTF
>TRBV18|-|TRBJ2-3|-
TGTGCCAGCTCCCCGGTGGGGTTTCCAGATACGCAGTATTTT
CASSPVGFPDTQYF
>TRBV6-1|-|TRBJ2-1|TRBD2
TGTGCCAGCAGTGGGTCCGATTTAGCGGGTTACAATGAGCAGTTCTTC
CASSGSDLAGYNEQFF
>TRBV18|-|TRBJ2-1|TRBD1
TGTGCCAGCTCACTCGGGACAGGGGGCCTAAATGAGCAGTTCTTC
CASSLGTGGLNEQFF
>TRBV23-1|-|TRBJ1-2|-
TGCGCCAGCCCCCCGTTCACGTATTGCTACACCTTC
CASPPFTYCYTF
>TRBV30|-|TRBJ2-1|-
TGTGCCTGGAGTAGTCCGGGAGTAAGGCACAATGAGCAGTTCTTC
CAWSSPGVRHNEQFF
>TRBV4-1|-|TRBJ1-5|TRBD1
TGCGCCAGCAGCCACGGGACAGGGGGCAGTCAGCCCCAGCATTTT
CASSHGTGGSQPQHF
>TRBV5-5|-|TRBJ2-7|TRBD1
TGTGCCAGCAGCTTGGGAGGGACAGCGGCATACGAGCAGTACTTC
CASSLGGTAAYEQYF
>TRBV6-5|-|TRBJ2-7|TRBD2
TGTGCCAGCGCCACCCGAGCGGGAGGTACCTACGAGCAGTACTTC
CASATRAGGTYEQYF
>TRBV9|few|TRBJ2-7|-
TGTGCCAGCAGCTTCGGTCCCTCCTCCTACGAGCAGTACTTC
CASSFGPSSYEQYF
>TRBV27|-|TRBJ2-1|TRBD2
TGTGCCAGCAGCCAGGGACTAGCATCCTACAATGAGCAGTTCTTC
CASSQGLASYNEQFF
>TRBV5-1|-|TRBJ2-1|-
TGCGCCAGCAGCCCGTCCCTAGGAGACGCGATGGCCCATGAGCAGTTCTTC
CASSPSLGDAMAHEQFF
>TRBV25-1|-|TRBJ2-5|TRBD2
TGTGCCAGCAGGGGGACTAGCGGGAGGGCCACCGAGACCCAGTACTTC
CASRGTSGRATETQYF
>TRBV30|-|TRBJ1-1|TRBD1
TGTGCCTGGAGTTCCGGACAGGGGGCGACCGAAGCTTTCTTT
CAWSSGQGATEAFF
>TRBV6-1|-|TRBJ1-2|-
TGTGCCAGCAGTGGGCTGACCCTCGGAGCGGACTATGGCTACACCTTC
CASSGLTLGADYGYTF
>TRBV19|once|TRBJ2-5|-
TGTGCCAGTAGTATATCCCTGGAACGACCCCGCCACTTC
CASSISLERPRHF
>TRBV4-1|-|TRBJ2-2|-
TGCGCCAGCAGCCTTGCGGTGACTAGAAGAACCGGGGAGCTGTTTTTT
CASSLAVTRRTGELFF
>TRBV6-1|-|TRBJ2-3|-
TGTGCCAGCGGGAGCCACGGGGGCGCCGGGGATACGCAGTATTTT
CASGSHGGAGDTQYF
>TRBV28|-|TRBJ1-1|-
TGTGCCAGCAGTTTACCCCCGGGGCTGGGTTCGGGTGAAGCTTTCTTT
CASSLPPGLGSGEAFF
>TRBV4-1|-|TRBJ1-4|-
TGCGCCAGCAGCCAAGATCAGGGTGGAGGAGAAAAACTGTTTTTT
CASSQDQGGGEKLFF
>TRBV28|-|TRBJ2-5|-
TGTGCCAGCAGTTTCCGTGAGACCCAGTACTTC
CASSFRETQYF
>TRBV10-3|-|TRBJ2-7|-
TGTGCCTTCCCCCTGAGCTCCTACGAGCAGTACTTC
CAFPLSSYEQYF
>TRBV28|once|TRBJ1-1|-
TGTGCCAGCAGTTTACCCCAACGTCGGGCTTTCTTT
CASSLPQRRAFF